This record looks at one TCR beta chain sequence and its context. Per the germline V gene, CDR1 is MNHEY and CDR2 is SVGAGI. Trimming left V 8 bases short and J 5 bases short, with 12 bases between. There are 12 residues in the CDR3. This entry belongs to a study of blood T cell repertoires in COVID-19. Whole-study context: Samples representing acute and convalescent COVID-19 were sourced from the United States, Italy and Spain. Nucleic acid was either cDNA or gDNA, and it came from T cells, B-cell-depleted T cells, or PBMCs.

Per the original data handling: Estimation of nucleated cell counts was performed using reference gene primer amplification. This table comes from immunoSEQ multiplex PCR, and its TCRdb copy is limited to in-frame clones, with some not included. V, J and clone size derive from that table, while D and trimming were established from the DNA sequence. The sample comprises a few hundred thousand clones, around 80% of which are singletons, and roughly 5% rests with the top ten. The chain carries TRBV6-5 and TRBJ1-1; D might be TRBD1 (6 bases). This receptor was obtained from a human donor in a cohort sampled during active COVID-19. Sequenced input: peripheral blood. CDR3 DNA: TGTGCCAGCGCCAGGGGAGAGACTGAAGCTTTCTTT. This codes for CASARGETEAFF.